This entry lists 26 T cell receptor beta chains sequenced from one sample in a study of shared T cell receptors in the human thymus. Profiled with immunoSEQ multiplex PCR; TCRdb holds only in-frame clones, not every one. The sample consists of some 700,000 clones, over 75% of them appearing once. Another study also made use of these data, one on human thymus T cells.

Sequencing used thymocytes. These receptors were obtained from a girl in the first two years of life with a congenital heart defect.

This chain joins TRBV14 and TRBJ2-2; a weak D match, TRBD1 (6 bases). In germline, CDR1 is SGHDN, CDR2 FVKESK. Trimming took off 4 bases at V and 0 bases at J, with 12 bases between the two ends. This CDR3 contains 16 residues. CDR3 protein: CASSPQGFTNTGELFF. CDR3 DNA sequence: TGTGCCAGCAGCCCACAGGGATTTACGAACACCGGGGAGCTGTTTTTT.

The rearrangement uses TRBV4-3 and TRBJ2-3; tentative D call: TRBD2 (7 bases). CDR1 LGHNA and CDR2 YSLEER come from the germline V gene. The V end lost 0 bases, the J end lost 10 bases, and 29 bases lay between the germline ends. The CDR3 consists of 19 residues. In DNA, the CDR3 is TGCGCCAGCAGCCAAGAATCCCCGTGGGGGGGCCTCCACAGATACGCGCAGTATTTT. Translation gives CASSQESPWGGLHRYAQYF.

V gene TRBV4-1 combines with J gene TRBJ1-1, with a possible D match to TRBD1 (5 bases). The CDR3 is made up of 14 amino acids. Trimming pared 4 bases from V and 9 bases from J, leaving 18 bases between. Germline loops: CDR1 MGHRA, CDR2 YSYEKL. The CDR3 DNA reads as TGCGCCAGCAGCCCGCGGGGGGACCGGATCAAAGCTTTCTTT. This translates into CASSPRGDRIKAFF.

The V and J genes are TRBV1 and TRBJ1-2. TRBV1 is reported as a pseudogene. The CDR3 is 18 amino acids. The CDR3: CTSSQALMWEKTNYGYTF. The CDR3 DNA follows: TGCACCAGCAGCCAAGCCCTAATGTGGGAGAAGACTAACTATGGCTACACCTTC.

This sequence joins TRBV28 and TRBJ1-3; no firm D call. The V end lost 4 bases, the J end lost 4 bases, and 17 bases lay between the germline ends. The CDR3 is made up of 16 amino acids. Germline CDR1 MDHEN, CDR2 SYDVKM. The CDR3 spells CASSWPSWEGGNTIYF. In DNA form, the CDR3 reads TGTGCCAGCAGTTGGCCTTCATGGGAGGGAGGAAACACCATATATTTT.

V and J are TRBV27 and TRBJ1-2, with 7 bases fitting TRBD1. Germline V gene sequence: CDR1 MNHEY, CDR2 SMNVEV (reference sequence). CDR3 length: 16 residues. The V segment lost 5 bases and the J segment 2 bases; nucleotides outside the gene matches: 11. The CDR3 sequence: CASSPRQGGLNYGYTF. DNA of the CDR3: TGTGCCAGCAGTCCCCGGCAGGGGGGTCTCAACTATGGCTACACCTTC.

This sequence joins TRBV28 and TRBJ1-2, with D unresolved. Germline V gives CDR1 MDHEN, CDR2 SYDVKM. V lost 2 bases, J lost 4 bases, and 8 bases lay in between. There are 13 residues in the CDR3. The CDR3 protein is CASSLGQTYGYTF. The CDR3 bases are TGTGCCAGCAGTTTAGGGCAGACCTATGGCTACACCTTC.

The chain uses TRBV7-9 and TRBJ2-7; D is ambiguous. Looked up from germline, CDR1 is SEHNR and CDR2 is FQNEAQ (reference sequence). Trimming stripped 2 bases from V and 3 bases from J, with 17 bases between. The CDR3 consists of 16 residues. In DNA, the CDR3 is TGTGCCAGCAGCTTATGGGTCTCAGGTAAAGGCTACGAGCAGTACTTC. The encoded protein is CASSLWVSGKGYEQYF.

The gene calls are TRBV6-1 and TRBJ2-3; 16 positions agree with TRBD2. CDR3 size: 19 residues. The V gene's germline CDR1 is MNHNS and CDR2 SASEGT. J lost 5 bases, V lost 4 bases, and 12 bases had no gene match. Here the CDR3 reads CASSGPGTSGGVEIDTQYF. The CDR3 nucleotides read TGTGCCAGCAGTGGCCCCGGGACTAGCGGGGGGGTTGAGATAGATACGCAGTATTTT.

The sample holds a few counts of this clone. This chain links TRBV28 with TRBJ1-5; TRBD1 aligns across 9 bases. The V and J ends lost 6 bases and 2 bases, in that order; junction bases with no gene match: 5. Germline CDR1 is MDHEN and CDR2 is SYDVKM. The CDR3 is made up of 15 amino acids. In DNA form, the CDR3 reads TGTGCCAGCAGACCGGGACAGGGTGGCAATCAGCCCCAGCATTTT. Translated, it gives CASRPGQGGNQPQHF.

The chain carries TRBV4-1 and TRBJ1-2; D perhaps matches TRBD1 (6 bases). V lost 1 base to trimming and J lost 5 bases, with 17 bases between them. CDR1 is MGHRA, CDR2 YSYEKL, per germline. The CDR3 sequence is 16 residues long. CDR3 residues: CASSQGRLRGLYGYTF. CDR3 DNA sequence: TGCGCCAGCAGCCAAGGCCGCCTTAGGGGGTTATATGGCTACACCTTC.

CDR3 region: CASSETRDRITYEQYF. DNA of the CDR3: TGTGCCAGCAGTGAAACTCGGGACAGGATAACGTACGAGCAGTACTTC. The chain links TRBV2 to TRBJ2-7; 8 bases align to TRBD1. Germline values: CDR1 SNHLY, CDR2 FYNNEI. V lost 2 bases to trimming and J lost 4 bases; unmatched junction nucleotides: 10. CDR3 length: 16 residues.

This rearrangement joins TRBV15 to TRBJ1-5; 7 positions match TRBD1. The CDR3 is 18 residues long. After removal of 1 base from V and 9 bases from J, the junction contained 18 bases not matched to a gene. Germline V gene sequence: CDR1 LNHNV, CDR2 YYDKDF (reference sequence). CDR3: CATSRVFREGGRFVPQHF. For the CDR3, the DNA is TGTGCCACCAGCAGAGTATTTAGGGAAGGGGGCCGTTTTGTGCCCCAGCATTTT.

The chain joins TRBV7-9 to TRBJ2-1; D is unresolved. The germline gives CDR1 SEHNR, CDR2 FQNEAQ (reference sequence). This CDR3 has 16 amino acids. V was cut by 6 bases and J by 3 bases, with 18 bases left in between. CDR3 in DNA: TGTGCCAGCAGTAAAAAGACTCAGTCCCACTACAATGAGCAGTTCTTC. This sequence encodes CASSKKTQSHYNEQFF. Complete variable domain (other parts from reference TRBV7-9 and TRBJ2-1): DTGVSQNPRHKITKRGQNVTFRCDPISEHNRLYWYRQTLGQGPEFLTYFQNEAQLEKSRLLSDRFSAERPKGSFSTLEIQRTEQGDSAMYLCASSKKTQSHYNEQFFGPGTRLTVL.

This clone was detected once. V usage is TRBV9 and J usage is TRBJ1-1, with D maybe TRBD1 (6 bases). Looked up from germline, CDR1 is SGDLS and CDR2 is YYNGEE. The CDR3 sequence is 17 residues long. V gave up 0 bases and J gave up 2 bases, with 17 bases separating them. The CDR3 reads CASSVDRGGRNNTEAFF. The CDR3 DNA sequence: TGTGCCAGCAGCGTAGACAGAGGGGGACGAAACAACACTGAAGCTTTCTTT.

The J gene is TRBJ1-5, the V gene TRBV4-1; the match to TRBD1 covers 8 bases. CDR1 is MGHRA and CDR2 is YSYEKL in the germline V gene. The CDR3 has 17 residues. V shed 5 bases and J 1 base; nucleotides not matched to a gene: 10. This chain's CDR3 is CASSSWTGRWSNQPQHF. Written as DNA, the CDR3 is TGCGCCAGCAGCTCCTGGACAGGGCGTTGGAGCAATCAGCCCCAGCATTTT.

CDR3 region: CASSLASGGANEQFF. CDR3 coding DNA: TGTGCCAGCAGCTTAGCTAGCGGGGGAGCCAATGAGCAGTTCTTC. This sequence joins TRBV7-2 and TRBJ2-1, with TRBD2 identical over 9 bases. The CDR3 has 15 amino acids. V was pared by 0 bases and J by 6 bases, with 3 bases of the junction left unmatched. The germline CDR1 and CDR2 sequences are SGHTA and FQGNSA.

The rearrangement joins TRBV5-1 to TRBJ1-6; 9 positions agree with TRBD1. V was pared by 5 bases and J by 7 bases, with 16 bases of the junction left unmatched. The CDR3 loop spans 18 amino acids. In germline, CDR1 is SGHRS, CDR2 YFSETQ. The CDR3 DNA is TGCGCCAGCAGGCCGGGACAGGGACCGGTTGGATACAATTCACCCCTCCACTTT. Translated, it gives CASRPGQGPVGYNSPLHF.

The chain links TRBV6-5 to TRBJ2-1; 7 bases match TRBD2. Trimming at V came to 6 bases and at J to 4 bases, leaving 6 bases not matched to a gene. This CDR3 is built from 14 residues. CDR1 and CDR2 (germline): MNHEY, SVGAGI. CDR3 region: CASRGVGLYNEQFF. The CDR3 DNA reads TGTGCCAGCAGGGGGGTGGGACTATACAATGAGCAGTTCTTC.

The genes are TRBV7-9 and TRBJ2-3; 8 nucleotides agree with TRBD1. The length of the CDR3 is 16 residues. Germline V gene data show CDR1 as SEHNR and CDR2 as FQNEAQ (reference sequence). V dropped 1 base and J dropped 4; count of bases not matched to a gene: 7. The CDR3 region is CASSLGRTGYPDTQYF. CDR3 coding DNA: TGTGCCAGCAGCTTAGGTAGGACAGGGTACCCAGATACGCAGTATTTT.

The chain joins TRBV4-1 to TRBJ1-1; D is ambiguous. Trimming stripped 0 bases from V and 2 bases from J, with 28 bases between. Germline loops: CDR1 MGHRA, CDR2 YSYEKL. This CDR3 is built from 21 residues. CDR3 sequence: CASSQDGFRPEGDSANTEAFF. In nucleotides, the CDR3 is TGCGCCAGCAGCCAAGATGGATTTAGACCGGAGGGTGACTCCGCTAACACTGAAGCTTTCTTT.

The CDR3 nucleotides are TGTGCCAGCAAGAAACAGGGACGGGGTACTGAAGCTTTCTTT. Translating it yields CASKKQGRGTEAFF. The rearrangement joins TRBV6-5 to TRBJ1-1; D is possibly TRBD1 (6 bases). Germline CDR1 reads MNHEY; CDR2 reads SVGAGI. V lost 7 bases to trimming and J lost 5 bases, with 17 bases between them. The CDR3 is 14 amino acids.

The count of this clone is one. The genes are TRBV28 and TRBJ2-7; 15 nucleotides agree with TRBD2. The CDR3 sequence is 19 residues long. The germline CDR1 and CDR2 sequences are MDHEN and SYDVKM. Losses at the gene ends were 5 bases for V and 2 bases for J; bases not matched to a gene: 13. CDR3 protein: CASSPGTSGGTKRPYEQYF. The CDR3 DNA is TGTGCCAGCAGTCCCGGGACTAGCGGGGGGACCAAAAGACCCTACGAGCAGTACTTC.

The chain couples TRBV4-1 to TRBJ2-1; 7 bases are a match to TRBD2. Germline CDR1 reads MGHRA; CDR2 reads YSYEKL. This CDR3 contains 17 residues. V was pared by 2 bases and J by 2 bases, with 9 bases of the junction left unmatched. The DNA for the CDR3 is TGCGCCAGCAGCCAATTTCTAGCGGTTAGGACCTACAATGAGCAGTTCTTC. It specifies CASSQFLAVRTYNEQFF.

J is TRBJ1-4 and V is TRBV10-3; 7 bases fit TRBD1. Germline lookup yields CDR1 ENHRY and CDR2 SYGVKD. The CDR3 contains 16 residues. Germline trimming cut 4 bases from V and 2 bases from J; bases unmatched to any gene: 7. In nucleotides, the CDR3 is TGTGCCATCAGTGCGCTTCCGGGACAGACTAATGAAAAACTGTTTTTT. Its translation is CAISALPGQTNEKLFF.

The chain has TRBV5-6 and TRBJ1-1; TRBD1 aligns across 8 bases. The V segment lost 0 bases and the J segment 4 bases; nucleotides outside the gene matches: 11. Germline V gene lookup returns CDR1 SGHDT and CDR2 YYEEEE. The CDR3 has 17 amino acids. The CDR3 sequence: CASSLEQRTGNSTEAFF. The CDR3, as DNA: TGTGCCAGCAGCTTGGAGCAGCGGACAGGGAATTCCACTGAAGCTTTCTTT. The full variable domain, rest sourced from reference TRBV5-6 and TRBJ1-1, is DAGVTQSPTHLIKTRGQQVTLRCSPKSGHDTVSWYQQALGQGPQFIFQYYEEEERQRGNFPDRFSGHQFPNYSSELNVNALLLGDSALYLCASSLEQRTGNSTEAFFGQGTRLTVV.